This passage covers 31 T cell receptor beta chains from one sample sequenced in a study of T cell responses to AZD1222 COVID-19 vaccine. The table came from immunoSEQ multiplex PCR; TCRdb's copy has only in-frame clones and leaves some out. The sample includes 40,000 to 55,000 clones, around 90% of them seen just once. Sequences were derived from peripheral blood, sampled 28 days after the second AZD1222 dose. These receptors were collected from an adult who received the AZD1222 COVID-19 vaccine.

The V gene is TRBV7-2, the J gene TRBJ2-7; D unresolved. This CDR3 comprises 13 residues. Germline CDR1 reads SGHTA; CDR2 reads FQGNSA. Deletions cut 5 bases from V and 0 bases from J, with 8 bases between. The CDR3 nucleotides are TGTGCCAGCAGCCCGACCGGCTCCTACGAGCAGTACTTC. Translation gives CASSPTGSYEQYF.

The rearrangement joins TRBV7-7 to TRBJ2-2, with D unresolved. The CDR3 consists of 17 residues. Per the germline V gene, CDR1 is SSHAT and CDR2 is FNYEAQ (reference sequence). V was trimmed by 1 base and J by 0 bases, leaving 12 bases between them. The DNA for the CDR3 is TGTGCCAGCAGCTTAGGTAAGGACCCTACGAACACCGGGGAGCTGTTTTTT. Translating gives CASSLGKDPTNTGELFF.

V is TRBV10-3 and J is TRBJ2-3, with 7 bases identical to TRBD2. Germline CDR1 ENHRY, CDR2 SYGVKD. The CDR3 has 16 amino acids. The V and J ends lost 2 bases and 2 bases, in that order; junction bases with no gene match: 7. In DNA, the CDR3 is TGTGCCATCAGTGAGGGCGGACTAGGTCACACAGATACGCAGTATTTT. It specifies CAISEGGLGHTDTQYF.

This chain uses TRBV6-1 with TRBJ1-2, with TRBD1 matching 7 bases. CDR3 length: 13 residues. Germline values: CDR1 MNHNS, CDR2 SASEGT. V lost 0 bases, J lost 12 bases, and 7 bases stayed unmatched. Here the CDR3 reads CASSEAGDSGDTF. In DNA, the CDR3 is TGTGCCAGCAGTGAAGCGGGGGACAGCGGGGACACCTTC.

The chain employs TRBV5-6 and TRBJ1-1, with D unresolved. Per germline, CDR1 SGHDT and CDR2 YYEEEE. The ends were cut back, 0 bases at V and 0 bases at J, with 9 bases in the middle. The CDR3 runs 15 residues. Written as DNA, the CDR3 is TGTGCCAGCAGCTTGGGGTTAGGGATGAACACTGAAGCTTTCTTT. Translated, it gives CASSLGLGMNTEAFF.

This clone was observed a handful of times. The V and J genes are TRBV19 and TRBJ1-1; 7 bases are shared with TRBD1. CDR1 is LNHDA, CDR2 SQIVND, per germline (reference sequence). The trim removed 5 bases at V and 1 base at J, leaving 7 bases unmatched. The CDR3 has 15 residues. The CDR3: CASSLDRDANTEAFF. For the CDR3, the DNA is TGTGCCAGTAGTCTCGACAGGGACGCGAACACTGAAGCTTTCTTT.

V gene TRBV6-2 or TRBV6-3 combines with J gene TRBJ1-2; 8 nucleotides agree with TRBD1. Germline V CDR1 and CDR2: MNHEY, SVGEGT. After removal of 6 bases from V and 3 bases from J, the junction contained 9 bases not matched to a gene. The CDR3 consists of 15 residues. CDR3 sequence: CASSLDDRGYYGYTF. The CDR3 nucleotides read TGTGCCAGCAGCCTAGATGACAGGGGATACTATGGCTACACCTTC.

The chain couples TRBV19 to TRBJ1-2, with TRBD1 as a possible D gene (5 bases). Per the germline V gene, CDR1 is LNHDA and CDR2 is SQIVND (reference sequence). The CDR3 is 13 residues long. Trimming took 11 bases from V and 4 from J, leaving 17 bases between them. This CDR3 reads CARNPSTAYGYTF. The CDR3 nucleotides read TGTGCCCGAAATCCCTCGACAGCCTATGGCTACACCTTC.

The chain links TRBV19 to TRBJ1-1; D is ambiguous. CDR1 is LNHDA and CDR2 is SQIVND in the germline V gene (reference sequence). There are 13 residues in the CDR3. V lost 7 bases, J lost 0 bases, and 9 bases lay in between. DNA of the CDR3: TGTGCCAGTACCGACAACATGAACACTGAAGCTTTCTTT. Amino acids: CASTDNMNTEAFF.

J is TRBJ1-5 and V is TRBV24-1; D is ambiguous. V shed 5 bases and J shed 5 bases, with 9 bases lying between them. Per germline, CDR1 KGHDR and CDR2 SFDVKD. The CDR3 has 13 amino acids. CDR3 sequence (DNA): TGTGCCACCAGTGGCGGGTTGTATCAGCCCCAGCATTTT. The encoded protein is CATSGGLYQPQHF.

V gene TRBV18 combines with J gene TRBJ1-1; D is possibly TRBD1 (5 bases). Looked up from germline, CDR1 is KGHSH and CDR2 is LQKENI. The V and J ends lost 2 bases and 6 bases respectively, with 13 bases between them. The CDR3 length is 14 residues. The CDR3 DNA sequence: TGTGCCAGCTCACCAACGCGGGGAGGGGCTGAAGCTTTCTTT. It yields the protein CASSPTRGGAEAFF.

The chain couples TRBV7-2 to TRBJ2-3, with 10 bases matching TRBD2. CDR3 length equals 16 residues. In germline, CDR1 is SGHTA, CDR2 FQGNSA. The junction had 8 bases not matched to a gene; V was cut back by 6 bases and J by 2 bases. CDR3 sequence: CASSYPLAGDTDTQYF. CDR3 coding DNA: TGTGCCAGCAGTTACCCTCTAGCGGGGGACACAGATACGCAGTATTTT.

The chain joins TRBV25-1 to TRBJ1-3; 7 bases align to TRBD1. CDR1 is MGHDK and CDR2 is SYGVNS in the germline V gene. The CDR3 extends over 15 amino acids. V dropped 8 bases and J dropped 2; count of bases not matched to a gene: 9. The CDR3 bases are TGTGCCAGCCTTGAGATTCAGGGGGCTGGAAACACCATATATTTT. Translating gives CASLEIQGAGNTIYF.

V and J are TRBV9 and TRBJ2-2; D may correspond to TRBD1 or TRBD2 (5 bases each). Trimming removed 0 bases from V and 1 base from J, with 7 bases in between. The CDR3 sequence is 15 residues long. From germline, CDR1 is SGDLS and CDR2 YYNGEE. CDR3 loop: CASSVGDLNTGELFF. The DNA of the CDR3 is TGTGCCAGCAGCGTAGGGGACCTGAACACCGGGGAGCTGTTTTTT.

CDR3 DNA: TGTGCCACCGGACGAGGCCCTGACACTGAAGCTTTCTTT. Its translation is CATGRGPDTEAFF. This chain joins TRBV7-2 and TRBJ1-1; no clear D gene. V was clipped by 10 bases and J by 3 bases, with 15 bases between them. The germline gives CDR1 SGHTA, CDR2 FQGNSA. The CDR3 covers 13 residues.

The CDR3 DNA reads TGTGCCAGCAGCTTGGAAGGGGGTCCCGTACGATACGAGCAGTACTTC. Translation: CASSLEGGPVRYEQYF. The chain carries TRBV5-6 and TRBJ2-7, with D possibly being TRBD1 (6 bases). Looked up from germline, CDR1 is SGHDT and CDR2 is YYEEEE. CDR3 size: 16 residues. Trimming cost V 0 bases and J 4 bases, with 17 bases left between them.

CDR3 in amino acids: CATSPGTGRTDTQYF. CDR3 DNA: TGTGCCACCTCCCCCGGGACAGGGAGGACAGATACGCAGTATTTT. The chain employs TRBV14 and TRBJ2-3, with 9 bases matching TRBD1. Germline CDR1 SGHDN, CDR2 FVKESK. The CDR3 totals 15 residues. V lost 10 bases and J lost 3; bases outside the gene matches: 11. Full variable domain (rest looked up from reference TRBV14 and TRBJ2-3): EAGVTQFPSHSVIEKGQTVTLRCDPISGHDNLYWYRRVMGKEIKFLLHFVKESKQDESGMPNNRFLAERTGGTYSTLKVQPAELEDSGVYFCATSPGTGRTDTQYFGPGTRLTVL.

The chain couples TRBV5-1 to TRBJ1-2; 7 bases match TRBD1. CDR1 is SGHRS and CDR2 is YFSETQ in the germline V gene. The junction had 8 bases not matched to a gene; V was cut back by 0 bases and J by 3 bases. The CDR3 spans 16 residues. The CDR3 spells CASSLGTGVADYGYTF. CDR3 DNA sequence: TGCGCCAGCAGCTTGGGCACAGGGGTTGCAGACTATGGCTACACCTTC.

The rearrangement uses TRBV7-6 and TRBJ1-4, with unresolved D. This CDR3 is 19 amino acids long. Trimming removed 0 bases from V and 0 bases from J, with 17 bases in between. Germline V CDR1 and CDR2: SGHVS, FNYEAQ. CDR3 amino acids: CASSLAVPKTIATNEKLFF. The DNA of the CDR3 is TGTGCCAGCAGCTTAGCGGTCCCCAAAACCATTGCAACTAATGAAAAACTGTTTTTT.

This clone has a handful of counts. The V and J genes are TRBV9 and TRBJ2-3, with a weak D call TRBD2 (6 bases). The CDR3 sequence is 14 residues long. The germline gives CDR1 SGDLS, CDR2 YYNGEE. The V and J ends lost 3 bases and 3 bases respectively, with 11 bases between them. The CDR3 protein is CASSAGDFTDTQYF. The DNA for the CDR3 is TGTGCCAGCAGCGCTGGGGACTTTACAGATACGCAGTATTTT.

CDR3 DNA: TGCGCCAGCAGCTCGGCGGGGGTCGGGACCCAGTACTTC. Protein: CASSSAGVGTQYF. This rearrangement joins TRBV5-1 to TRBJ2-5; TRBD2 matches 7 bases. The CDR3 length is 13 residues. Germline V gives CDR1 SGHRS, CDR2 YFSETQ. V gave up 3 bases and J gave up 7 bases; unmatched junction bases: 6.

V gene TRBV2 combines with J gene TRBJ1-1; D gene unclear. Germline-derived CDR1 and CDR2 are SNHLY and FYNNEI. Trimming removed 2 bases from V and 4 bases from J, with 5 bases in between. This CDR3 is 12 amino acids long. DNA of the CDR3: TGTGCCAGCAGTGAATCAACCACTGAAGCTTTCTTT. Residues: CASSESTTEAFF. Looking up the rest from reference TRBV2 and TRBJ1-1 gives the full variable domain: EPEVTQTPSHQVTQMGQEVILRCVPISNHLYFYWYRQILGQKVEFLVSFYNNEISEKSEIFDDQFSVERPDGSNFTLKIRSTKLEDSAMYFCASSESTTEAFFGQGTRLTVV.

The chain combines TRBV7-2 with TRBJ2-5; 7 bases line up with TRBD2. The CDR3 spans 14 residues. Losses at the gene ends were 8 bases for V and 2 bases for J; bases not matched to a gene: 8. Germline loops: CDR1 SGHTA, CDR2 FQGNSA. The CDR3 sequence is CASEVGGGQETQYF. DNA of the CDR3: TGTGCCAGCGAGGTTGGGGGGGGACAAGAGACCCAGTACTTC.

This chain joins TRBV9 and TRBJ1-2; a possible D gene is TRBD1 (6 bases). With 4 bases removed from V and 4 bases from J, the gap between germline ends came to 14 bases. The germline gives CDR1 SGDLS, CDR2 YYNGEE. The CDR3 loop spans 14 amino acids. The DNA for the CDR3 is TGTGCCAGCAGCCCTAGCCAGGGGCTCTATGGCTACACCTTC. This gives the protein CASSPSQGLYGYTF.

The CDR3 bases are TGTGCCAGCAGCTTCAGGGGAGAGGGCAATCAGCCCCAGCATTTT. It is translated as CASSFRGEGNQPQHF. The V and J genes are TRBV5-6 and TRBJ1-5, with D maybe TRBD1 (6 bases). Trimming pared 2 bases from V and 2 bases from J, leaving 11 bases between. The germline gives CDR1 SGHDT, CDR2 YYEEEE. The CDR3 spans 15 residues. The entire variable domain, with the rest obtained from reference TRBV5-6 and TRBJ1-5, is as follows: DAGVTQSPTHLIKTRGQQVTLRCSPKSGHDTVSWYQQALGQGPQFIFQYYEEEERQRGNFPDRFSGHQFPNYSSELNVNALLLGDSALYLCASSFRGEGNQPQHFGDGTRLSIL.

This rearrangement joins TRBV30 to TRBJ2-7; D is undetermined. The CDR3 has 14 residues. CDR1 and CDR2 (germline): GTSNPN, SVGIG (reference sequence). With 6 bases removed from V and 2 bases from J, the gap between germline ends came to 17 bases. The DNA for the CDR3 is TGTGCCTGCCCGACGGCCACTTCTCCCTACGAGCAGTACTTC. It specifies CACPTATSPYEQYF.

This clone was recorded a few times. The chain combines TRBV4-2 with TRBJ1-1; TRBD1 agrees at 7 bases. Germline CDR1 reads LGHNA; CDR2 reads YNFKEQ. V shed 7 bases, J shed 0 bases, and the junction held 5 bases outside the gene matches. The CDR3 runs to 14 residues. The CDR3 DNA sequence: TGTGCCAGCACCGGGACAGTACTGAACACTGAAGCTTTCTTT. Amino acids: CASTGTVLNTEAFF.

The rearrangement joins TRBV5-4 to TRBJ1-6, with D possibly being TRBD1 (6 bases). The CDR3 loop spans 14 amino acids. Trimming shortened V by 2 bases and J by 7 bases, and 10 bases separated the two germline ends. In germline, CDR1 is SGHNT, CDR2 YYREEE (reference sequence). CDR3: CASSFSRGNSPLHF. DNA for the CDR3: TGTGCCAGCAGCTTTTCCAGGGGCAATTCACCCCTCCACTTT.

The chain employs TRBV2 and TRBJ2-2; D is ambiguous. This CDR3 has 14 amino acids. Trimming cost V 6 bases and J 4 bases, with 12 bases left between them. Germline V gene data show CDR1 as SNHLY and CDR2 as FYNNEI. The CDR3 nucleotides are TGTGCCAGCAGACCCCGAGCAGCCACCGGGGAGCTGTTTTTT. Translating it yields CASRPRAATGELFF. Using reference TRBV2 and TRBJ2-2 for the parts outside the CDR3, the full variable domain is EPEVTQTPSHQVTQMGQEVILRCVPISNHLYFYWYRQILGQKVEFLVSFYNNEISEKSEIFDDQFSVERPDGSNFTLKIRSTKLEDSAMYFCASRPRAATGELFFGEGSRLTVL.

The rearrangement links TRBV7-2 to TRBJ1-5, with no clear D. This CDR3 has 15 amino acids. Germline loops: CDR1 SGHTA, CDR2 FQGNSA. The V end was cut by 4 bases, the J end by 5 bases, with 15 bases between. This CDR3 is CASSSTAGIDQPQHF. The CDR3 bases are TGTGCCAGCAGCTCCACCGCAGGAATAGATCAGCCCCAGCATTTT.

The chain joins TRBV30 to TRBJ1-1; perhaps TRBD1 as D (5 bases). CDR3 size: 13 residues. Germline CDR1 reads GTSNPN; CDR2 reads SVGIG (reference sequence). V dropped 4 bases and J dropped 4 bases, with 13 bases sitting between them. This CDR3 reads CAWTKGRSTEAFF. CDR3 sequence (DNA): TGTGCCTGGACCAAGGGACGGTCCACTGAAGCTTTCTTT.